This T cell receptor (beta chain) was captured in a study of T cells in Graves' hyperthyroidism and ophthalmopathy. Concerning this clonotype: Its antigen is currently unknown. A much more abundant neighbour one base away suggests this may be a read error.

RNA transcripts gave rise to amplified TCR beta CDR3 regions. The HTBI primer set drove a first-round RT-PCR of the TCR CDR3. TCRdb called the multiplex PCR reads again in MiXCR, with one record for every CDR3 protein. Of 300,000 to 450,000 distinct CDR3 sequences detected, around a sixth appear once; the ten largest clones hold roughly two fifths. In making diagnoses, clinical symptoms, serum thyroxine and TRAb, thyroid ultrasound and orbital computed tomography were all used. Over 8 ml fresh peripheral blood yielded the PBMCs. This CDR3 region has 15 residues. Notes on the study in general: Most thyroid-expanded clonotypes above 0.001 were also found in blood.

V is TRBV12-3 or TRBV12-4 and J is TRBJ1-6; 8 positions match TRBD1. This TCR came from a man aged 18 to 29 with Graves' ophthalmopathy. Source material: blood. CDR3 nucleotide sequence: TGTGCCAGCAGAGGCCCGACAGGGGTGAATTCACCCCCCCACTTT. Its protein is CASRGPTGVNSPPHF.